This T cell receptor (beta chain) emerged from a study of blood T cell repertoires in COVID-19. Study-level information: Spain, Italy and the United States supplied samples that represented acute and convalescent COVID-19.

Methods used by the authors: Amplifying reference gene primers gave estimates of nucleated cell counts. The assay was immunoSEQ multiplex PCR, and TCRdb's table has in-frame clones only and misses some. V, J and clone size are taken as reported in that table, and D and trimming were inferred from the DNA itself. The repertoire includes 100,000 to 150,000 clones, almost 70% of them detected once, and under 2.5% sits in the top ten. V was pared by 11 bases and J by 0 bases, with 6 bases of the junction left unmatched. CDR1 is SNHLY, CDR2 FYNNEI, per germline. The CDR3 is made up of 14 amino acids. The gene calls are TRBV2 and TRBJ2-1; 8 bases are a match to TRBD2. The receptor was isolated from a woman between 65 and 79 years old with acute or convalescent COVID-19. The source material was peripheral blood. CDR3 nucleotide sequence: TGTGCCGGAAAGCGGGGGAGCTCCTACAATGAGCAGTTCTTC. Translation gives CAGKRGSSYNEQFF.